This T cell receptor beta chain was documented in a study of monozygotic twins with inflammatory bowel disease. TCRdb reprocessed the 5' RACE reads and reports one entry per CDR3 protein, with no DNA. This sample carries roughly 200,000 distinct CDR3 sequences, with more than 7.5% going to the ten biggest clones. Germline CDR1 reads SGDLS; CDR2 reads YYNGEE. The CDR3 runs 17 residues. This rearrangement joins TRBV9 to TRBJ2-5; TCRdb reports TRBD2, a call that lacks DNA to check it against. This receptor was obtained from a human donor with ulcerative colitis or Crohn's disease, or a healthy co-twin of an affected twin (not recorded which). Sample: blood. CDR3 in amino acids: CASSVGASGNSQETQYF. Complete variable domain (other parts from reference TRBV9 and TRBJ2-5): DSGVTQTPKHLITATGQRVTLRCSPRSGDLSVYWYQQSLDQGLQFLIQYYNGEERAKGNILERFSAQQFPDLHSELNLSSLELGDSALYFCASSVGASGNSQETQYFGPGTRLLVL.